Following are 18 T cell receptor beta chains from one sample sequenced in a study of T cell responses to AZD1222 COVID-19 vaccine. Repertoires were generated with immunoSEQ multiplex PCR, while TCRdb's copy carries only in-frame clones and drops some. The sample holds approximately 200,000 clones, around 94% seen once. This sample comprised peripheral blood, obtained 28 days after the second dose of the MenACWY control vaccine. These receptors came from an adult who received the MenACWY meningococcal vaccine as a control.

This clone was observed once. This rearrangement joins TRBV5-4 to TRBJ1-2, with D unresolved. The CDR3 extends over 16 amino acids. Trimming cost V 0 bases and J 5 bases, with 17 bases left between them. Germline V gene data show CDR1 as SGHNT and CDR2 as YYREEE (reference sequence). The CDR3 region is CASSLAGSPLGYGYTF. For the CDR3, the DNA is TGTGCCAGCAGCTTGGCCGGAAGTCCCCTGGGGTATGGCTACACCTTC.

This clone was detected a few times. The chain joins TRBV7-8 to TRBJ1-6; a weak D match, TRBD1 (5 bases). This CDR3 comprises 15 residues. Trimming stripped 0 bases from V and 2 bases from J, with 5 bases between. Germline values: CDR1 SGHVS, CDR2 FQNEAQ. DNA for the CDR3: TGTGCCAGCAGCTTAGCGACAGCCTATAATTCACCCCTCCACTTT. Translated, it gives CASSLATAYNSPLHF.

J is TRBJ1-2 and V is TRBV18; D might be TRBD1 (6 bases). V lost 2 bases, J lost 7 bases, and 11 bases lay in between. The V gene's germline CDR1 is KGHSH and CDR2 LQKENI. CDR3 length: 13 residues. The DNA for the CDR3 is TGTGCCAGCTCACCAAGGGAACAGGGTGGCTACACCTTC. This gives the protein CASSPREQGGYTF.

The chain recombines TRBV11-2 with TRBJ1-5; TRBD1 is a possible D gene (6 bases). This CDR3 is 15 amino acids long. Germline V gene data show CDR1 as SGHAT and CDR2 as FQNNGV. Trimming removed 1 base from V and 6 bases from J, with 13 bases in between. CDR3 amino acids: CASSLGTAGGQPQHF. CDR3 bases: TGTGCCAGCAGCTTAGGGACAGCGGGAGGTCAGCCCCAGCATTTT.

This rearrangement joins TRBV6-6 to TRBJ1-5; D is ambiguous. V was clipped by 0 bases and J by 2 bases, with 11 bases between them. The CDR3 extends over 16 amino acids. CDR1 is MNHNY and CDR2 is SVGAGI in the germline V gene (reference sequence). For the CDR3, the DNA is TGTGCCAGCAGTTACTCTAGCCAACAAGGCAATCAGCCCCAGCATTTT. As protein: CASSYSSQQGNQPQHF.

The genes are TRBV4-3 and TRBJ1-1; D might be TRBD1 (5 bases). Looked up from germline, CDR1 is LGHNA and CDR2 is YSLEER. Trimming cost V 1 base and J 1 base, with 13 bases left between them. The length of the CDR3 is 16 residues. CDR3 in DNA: TGCGCCAGCAGCCAAGGGCCCGGGGGTAGGAACACTGAAGCTTTCTTT. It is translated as CASSQGPGGRNTEAFF.

The CDR3 here is CASSESSWDRRYEQYF. In DNA, the CDR3 is TGTGCCAGCAGTGAATCGAGTTGGGACAGGCGCTACGAGCAGTACTTC. This sequence joins TRBV6-1 and TRBJ2-7; 8 bases fit TRBD1. V was clipped by 2 bases and J by 3 bases; unmatched bases: 9. The CDR3 totals 16 residues. Germline values: CDR1 MNHNS, CDR2 SASEGT.

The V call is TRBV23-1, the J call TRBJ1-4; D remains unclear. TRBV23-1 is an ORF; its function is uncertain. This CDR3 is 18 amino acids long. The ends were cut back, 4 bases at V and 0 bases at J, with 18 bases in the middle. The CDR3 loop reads CASSPTRLFGATNEKLFF. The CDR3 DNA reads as TGCGCCAGCAGTCCAACTCGACTTTTTGGCGCAACTAATGAAAAACTGTTTTTT.

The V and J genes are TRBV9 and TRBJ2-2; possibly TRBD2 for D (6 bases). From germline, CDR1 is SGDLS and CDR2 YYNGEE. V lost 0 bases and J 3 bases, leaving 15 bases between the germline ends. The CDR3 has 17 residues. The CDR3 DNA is TGTGCCAGCAGCGTAGCGCGGGACCAACCCTACACCGGGGAGCTGTTTTTT. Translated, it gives CASSVARDQPYTGELFF.

DNA for the CDR3: TGTGCCAGCAGCTTGGGGCCCTGGGGGACCAGTGAGCAGTTCTTC. Translated: CASSLGPWGTSEQFF. The chain uses TRBV11-1 and TRBJ2-1; D assignment may be TRBD1 or TRBD2 (5 bases each). The germline CDR1 and CDR2 sequences are SGHAT and FQDESV (reference sequence). The CDR3 is 15 amino acids. The germline V and J ends were trimmed by 3 bases and 9 bases, with 18 bases remaining between them.

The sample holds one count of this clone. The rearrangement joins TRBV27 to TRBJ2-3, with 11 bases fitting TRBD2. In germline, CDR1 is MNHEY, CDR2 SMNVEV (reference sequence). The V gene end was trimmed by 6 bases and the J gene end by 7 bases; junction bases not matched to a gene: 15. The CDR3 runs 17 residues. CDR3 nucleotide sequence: TGTGCCAGCAGGCTCAAACTAGCGGGAGATCTCCATAATACGCAGTATTTT. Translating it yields CASRLKLAGDLHNTQYF.

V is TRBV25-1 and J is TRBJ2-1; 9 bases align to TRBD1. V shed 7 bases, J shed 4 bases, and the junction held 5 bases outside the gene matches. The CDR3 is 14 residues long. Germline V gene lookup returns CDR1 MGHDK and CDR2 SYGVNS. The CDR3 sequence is CASTGQGIYNEQFF. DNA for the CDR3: TGTGCCAGCACGGGACAGGGAATTTACAATGAGCAGTTCTTC.

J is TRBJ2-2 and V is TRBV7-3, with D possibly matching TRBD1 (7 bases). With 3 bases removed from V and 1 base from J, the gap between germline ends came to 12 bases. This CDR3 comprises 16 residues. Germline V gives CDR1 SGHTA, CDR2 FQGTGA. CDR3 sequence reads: CASSFPQGGNTGELFF. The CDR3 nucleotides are TGTGCCAGCAGCTTTCCCCAGGGGGGGAACACCGGGGAGCTGTTTTTT.

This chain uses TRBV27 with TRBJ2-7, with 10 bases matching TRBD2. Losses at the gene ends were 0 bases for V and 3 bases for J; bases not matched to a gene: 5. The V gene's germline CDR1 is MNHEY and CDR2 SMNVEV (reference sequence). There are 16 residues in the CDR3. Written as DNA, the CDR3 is TGTGCCAGCAGTTTATCCCGGACTAGCGGAAACTACGAGCAGTACTTC. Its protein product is CASSLSRTSGNYEQYF.

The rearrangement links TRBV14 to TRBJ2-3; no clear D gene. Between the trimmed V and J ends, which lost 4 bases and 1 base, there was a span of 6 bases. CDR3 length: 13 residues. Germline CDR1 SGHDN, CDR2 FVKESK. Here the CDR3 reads CASSPLGTDTQYF. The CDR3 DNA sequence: TGTGCCAGCAGCCCCCTTGGCACAGATACGCAGTATTTT. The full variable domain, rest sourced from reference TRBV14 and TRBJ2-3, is EAGVTQFPSHSVIEKGQTVTLRCDPISGHDNLYWYRRVMGKEIKFLLHFVKESKQDESGMPNNRFLAERTGGTYSTLKVQPAELEDSGVYFCASSPLGTDTQYFGPGTRLTVL.

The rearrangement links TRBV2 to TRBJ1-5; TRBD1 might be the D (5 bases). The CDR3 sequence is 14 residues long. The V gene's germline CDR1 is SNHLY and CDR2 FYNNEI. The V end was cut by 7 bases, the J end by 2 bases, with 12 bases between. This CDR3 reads CASKDRGGNQPQHF. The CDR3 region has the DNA TGTGCCAGCAAGGACCGGGGGGGCAATCAGCCCCAGCATTTT.

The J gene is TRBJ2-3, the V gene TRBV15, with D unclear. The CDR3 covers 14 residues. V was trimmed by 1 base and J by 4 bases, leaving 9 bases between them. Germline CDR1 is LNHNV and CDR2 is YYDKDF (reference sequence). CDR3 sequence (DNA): TGTGCCACCAGCAGAGGCGAATCCGCAGATACGCAGTATTTT. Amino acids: CATSRGESADTQYF.

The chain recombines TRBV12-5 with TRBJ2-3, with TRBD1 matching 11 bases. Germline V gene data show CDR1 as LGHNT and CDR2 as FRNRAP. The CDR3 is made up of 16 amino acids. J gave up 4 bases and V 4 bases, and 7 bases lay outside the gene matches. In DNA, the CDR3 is TGTGCTAGTGGTTCACCCGGGACAGGGGGTGCAGATACGCAGTATTTT. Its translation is CASGSPGTGGADTQYF.